This T cell receptor (beta chain) was identified during a study of early stage breast cancer tumors (dated by TCRdb to the late 2010s). Concerning the study at large: Of the approximately 15 invasive breast tumors, about a dozen were found to be estrogen receptor-positive, progesterone receptor-positive and HER2-negative. Most of the 12 ER+/PR+/HER2- tumors were invasive ductal carcinomas, while the other four were invasive lobular carcinomas. A read coverage of roughly 10-fold per sample was achieved on average. Across all samples, 2 million to 3 million templates representing approximately 1,000,000 unique clonotypes were detected.

Overall results and qualifications from the work: Tumors showed about 2.4-fold higher T cell density and higher clonality than adjacent normal breast tissue. The small cohort size prevented analysis by tumor subtype. Greater similarity was observed between blood and normal breast repertoires than between blood and tumor repertoires, and tumor was distinguished from normal in 14 of 16 patients when each tissue was compared with blood. Chain pairing and functional markers such as CD4, CD8 and FOXP3 were missed by bulk genomic DNA sequencing of unsorted cells. Enriched TCRB sequences shared across patients were found to be mostly commonly generated sequences that were unlikely to play an important role in the tumor microenvironment.

Adjacent normal breast tissue was collected about 1.9-4 cm away from the tumor, rinsed in PBS and stored in prechilled RNAlater. Normal breast tissue often required about 85-320 mg of tissue for sufficient DNA because of high lipid content and low cell density. The study profiled bulk TCR beta-chain repertoires in matched peripheral blood, tumor and adjacent normal breast tissue taken from more than 15 patients with early-stage breast cancer. Genomic DNA was extracted with the Qiagen AllPrep DNA/RNA Mini kit. Taken from the germline V gene (reference sequence), the CDR1 and CDR2 loops are LNHDA and SQIVND. The CDR3 runs 16 residues from the cysteine to the phenylalanine. Left in the record is the CDR3 DNA by itself, 48 bases read in frame from the first base. The V end gives up 5 bases and the J end 4 bases, leaving 7 bases in the junction not matched to a gene. Two independent genomic DNA replicates were amplified for each sample, with 0.5 ug used for blood and about 1.5 ug for tumor or normal breast. Following the manufacturer's instructions, the ImmunoSeq Intro kit was used to carry out TCRB sequencing on genomic DNA. The multiplex PCR ran for around 30 cycles using proprietary primers and spike-in control sequences for absolute quantification. Single-end 150-bp reads were used to sequence an 87-bp fragment covering the CDR3 and the flanking V and J genes. Each lane of an Illumina MiSeq running version 3.0 chemistry carried seven multiplexed samples, with two replicates apiece. Concerning the study's data processing: The vendor's proprietary pipeline processed the raw data and merged both replicates into a single result for each sample. Clonotypes were defined as productive rearrangements sharing the V-gene family, CDR3 amino acid sequence and J-gene segment. To compute clonality, the normalized Shannon entropy (Pielou evenness) of TCRB abundances was subtracted from 1. T cell density was estimated by dividing total templates by the number of input cells inferred from the DNA input amount. Recon with default parameters was used to estimate total repertoire diversity and clonality. Clonotypes with over 0.1% abundance in tumor and at least 32-fold higher abundance in tumor than in normal breast were defined as tumor-enriched. TCRdb carries this immuneACCESS record with in-frame sequences only. Its versions omit some clonotypes, under half of them owing to an unresolved V gene in the studies checked, with the rest unexplained. That table is the source of V, J and clone size, and D and trimming were worked out from the DNA. This sample comprises 11,000 to 15,000 clones, around three quarters of them detected only once. 6.5% to 8% of the sample rests with the top ten.

Comment on this clone: The target of this receptor is not known. Base qualities are not provided; no much larger clone lies one nucleotide away.

Sample: normal breast tissue next to the tumor. The TCR originated in a person aged 45-65 years with breast cancer. This chain is built from TRBV19 and TRBJ2-2, with TRBD1 identical over 10 junction bases. The sequenced DNA: TGTGCCAGTAGTCCCGTGGACAGGGGGGGCACCGGGGAGCTGTTTTTT. Its protein product is CASSPVDRGGTGELFF. The full variable domain, completed from the reference TRBV19 and TRBJ2-2 proteins outside the CDR3, reads DGGITQSPKYLFRKEGQNVTLSCEQNLNHDAMYWYRQDPGQGLRLIYYSQIVNDFQKGDIAEGYSVSREKKESFPLTVTSAQKNPTAFYLCASSPVDRGGTGELFFGEGSRLTVL.